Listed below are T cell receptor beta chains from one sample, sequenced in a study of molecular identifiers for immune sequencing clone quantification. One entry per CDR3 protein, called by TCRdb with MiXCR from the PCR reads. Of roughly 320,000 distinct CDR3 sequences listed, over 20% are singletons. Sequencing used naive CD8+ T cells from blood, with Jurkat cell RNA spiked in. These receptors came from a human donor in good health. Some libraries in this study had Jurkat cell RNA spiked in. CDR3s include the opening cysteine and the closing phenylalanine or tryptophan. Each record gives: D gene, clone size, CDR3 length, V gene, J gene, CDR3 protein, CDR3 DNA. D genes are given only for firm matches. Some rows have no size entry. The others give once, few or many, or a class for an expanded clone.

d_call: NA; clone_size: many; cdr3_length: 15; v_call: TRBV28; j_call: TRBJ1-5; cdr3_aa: CASSWGGRGHQPQHF; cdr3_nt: TGTGCCAGCAGCTGGGGGGGCAGGGGCCATCAGCCCCAGCATTTT
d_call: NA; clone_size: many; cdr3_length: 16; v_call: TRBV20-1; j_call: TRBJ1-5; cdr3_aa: CSARVPVEYSNQPQHF; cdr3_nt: TGCAGTGCTAGAGTTCCGGTGGAGTATAGCAATCAGCCCCAGCATTTT
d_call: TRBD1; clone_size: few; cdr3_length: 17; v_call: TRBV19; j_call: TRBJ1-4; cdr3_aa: CASNSPGQGATMEKLFF; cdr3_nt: TGTGCCAGTAATTCACCGGGACAGGGGGCGACGATGGAAAAACTGTTTTTT
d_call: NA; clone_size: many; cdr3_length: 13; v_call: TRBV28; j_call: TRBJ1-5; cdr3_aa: CASTDGGGQPQHF; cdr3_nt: TGTGCCAGCACCGACGGGGGTGGCCAGCCCCAGCATTTT
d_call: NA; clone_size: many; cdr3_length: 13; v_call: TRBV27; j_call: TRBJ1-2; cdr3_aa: CASSLGSSYGYTF; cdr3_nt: TGTGCCAGCAGTCTGGGCAGCTCCTATGGCTACACCTTC
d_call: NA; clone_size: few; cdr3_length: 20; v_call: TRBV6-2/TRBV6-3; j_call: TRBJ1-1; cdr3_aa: CASSPTPPDSQKKMNTEAFF; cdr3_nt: TGTGCCAGCAGCCCCACCCCGCCGGACAGCCAGAAAAAAATGAACACTGAAGCTTTCTTT
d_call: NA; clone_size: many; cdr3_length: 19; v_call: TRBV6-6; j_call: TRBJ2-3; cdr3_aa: CASSYPQGAAQMGPDTQYF; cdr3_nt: TGTGCCAGCAGTTACCCCCAAGGGGCGGCTCAAATGGGCCCAGATACGCAGTATTTT
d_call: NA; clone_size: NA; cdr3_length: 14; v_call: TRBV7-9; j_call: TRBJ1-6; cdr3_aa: CASSLSSYNSPLHF; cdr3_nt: TGTGCCAGCAGCTTGAGCTCCTATAATTCACCCCTCCACTTT
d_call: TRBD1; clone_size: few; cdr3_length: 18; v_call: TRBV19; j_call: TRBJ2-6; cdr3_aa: CASSIRDSPFSGANVLTF; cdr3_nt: TGTGCCAGTAGTATACGGGACAGCCCCTTCTCTGGGGCCAACGTCCTGACTTTC
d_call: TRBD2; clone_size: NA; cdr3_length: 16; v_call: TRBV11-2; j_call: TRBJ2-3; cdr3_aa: CASSSSSGGALDTQYF; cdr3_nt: TGTGCCAGCAGCTCTAGCAGCGGGGGGGCCTTAGATACGCAGTATTTT
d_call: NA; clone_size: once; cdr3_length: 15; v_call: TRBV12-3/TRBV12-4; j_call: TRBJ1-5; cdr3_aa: CASCSTGVGNQPQHF; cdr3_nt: TGTGCCAGCTGCTCAACTGGGGTTGGGAATCAGCCCCAGCATTTT
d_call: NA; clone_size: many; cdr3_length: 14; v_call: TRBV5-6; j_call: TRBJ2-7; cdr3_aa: CASSFEDNPYEQYF; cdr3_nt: TGTGCCAGCAGCTTTGAAGACAACCCCTACGAGCAGTACTTC
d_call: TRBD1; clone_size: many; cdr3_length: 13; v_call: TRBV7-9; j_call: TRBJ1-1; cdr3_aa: CASRPGTGTEAFF; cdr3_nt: TGTGCCAGCAGACCCGGGACAGGGACTGAAGCTTTCTTT
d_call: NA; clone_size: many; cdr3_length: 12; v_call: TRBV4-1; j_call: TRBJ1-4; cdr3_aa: CASSPGREKLFF; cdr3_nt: TGCGCCAGCAGTCCAGGACGGGAGAAACTGTTTTTT
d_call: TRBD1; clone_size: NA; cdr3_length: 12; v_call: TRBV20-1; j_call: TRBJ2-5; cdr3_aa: CSASGTEETQYF; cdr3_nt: TGCAGTGCTAGTGGGACAGAAGAGACCCAGTACTTC
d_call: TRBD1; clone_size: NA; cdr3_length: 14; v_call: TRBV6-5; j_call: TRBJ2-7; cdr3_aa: CAGRTGPSSYERYF; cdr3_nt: TGTGCCGGCAGGACAGGACCAAGCTCCTACGAGCGGTACTTC
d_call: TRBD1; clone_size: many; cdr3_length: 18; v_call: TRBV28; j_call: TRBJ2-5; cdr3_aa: CASSLPSTGGTFWAAQYF; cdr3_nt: TGTGCCAGCAGTTTACCGTCGACAGGGGGGACTTTTTGGGCGGCCCAGTACTTC
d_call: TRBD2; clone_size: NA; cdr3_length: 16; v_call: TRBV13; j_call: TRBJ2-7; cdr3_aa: CASSASSGTSGGEQYF; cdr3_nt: TGTGCCAGCAGCGCCAGCTCCGGGACTAGCGGGGGCGAGCAGTACTTC
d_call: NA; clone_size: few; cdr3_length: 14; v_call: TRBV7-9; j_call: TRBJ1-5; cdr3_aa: CASSLVGNRQPQHF; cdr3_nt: TGTGCCAGCAGCTTAGTGGGGAACCGTCAGCCCCAGCATTTT
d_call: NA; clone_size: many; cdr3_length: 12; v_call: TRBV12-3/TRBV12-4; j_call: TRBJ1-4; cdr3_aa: CASSFSGEVLFF; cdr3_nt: TGTGCCAGCAGTTTTTCTGGGGAAGTGCTGTTTTTT
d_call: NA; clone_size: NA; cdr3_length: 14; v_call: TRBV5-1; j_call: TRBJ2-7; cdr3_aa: CASSLGGFNYERYF; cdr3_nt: TGCGCCAGCAGCTTGGGGGGATTTAACTACGAGCGGTACTTC
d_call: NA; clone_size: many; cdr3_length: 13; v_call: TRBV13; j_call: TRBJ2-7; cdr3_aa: CASSQQGPGEQYF; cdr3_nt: TGTGCCAGCAGCCAACAGGGCCCGGGGGAGCAGTACTTC
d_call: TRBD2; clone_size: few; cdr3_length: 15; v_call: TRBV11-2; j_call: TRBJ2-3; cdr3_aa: CASSLVSGRTDTQYF; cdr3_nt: TGTGCCAGCAGCTTAGTTAGCGGGAGAACAGATACGCAGTATTTT
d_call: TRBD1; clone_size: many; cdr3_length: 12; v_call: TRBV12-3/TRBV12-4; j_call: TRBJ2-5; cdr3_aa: CASRGQQETQYF; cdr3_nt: TGTGCCAGCAGGGGACAGCAAGAGACCCAGTACTTC
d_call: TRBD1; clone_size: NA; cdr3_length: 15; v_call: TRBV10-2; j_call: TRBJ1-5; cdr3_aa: CASRTGTGGRRPQHF; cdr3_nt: TGCGCCAGCAGAACCGGGACAGGTGGTCGGCGGCCCCAGCATTTT
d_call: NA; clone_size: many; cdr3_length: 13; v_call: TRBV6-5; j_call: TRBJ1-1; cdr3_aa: CASRIGGNTEAFF; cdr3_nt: TGTGCCAGCAGGATTGGAGGAAACACTGAAGCTTTCTTT
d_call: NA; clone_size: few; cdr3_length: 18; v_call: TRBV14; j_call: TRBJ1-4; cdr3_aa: CASSQDYGGQTPREKLFF; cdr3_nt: TGTGCCAGCAGCCAAGACTACGGGGGACAAACGCCCCGGGAAAAACTGTTTTTT
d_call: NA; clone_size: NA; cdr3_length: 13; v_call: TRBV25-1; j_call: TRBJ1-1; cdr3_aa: CASSDLMNTEAFF; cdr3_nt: TGTGCCAGCAGTGACCTTATGAACACTGAAGCTTTCTTT
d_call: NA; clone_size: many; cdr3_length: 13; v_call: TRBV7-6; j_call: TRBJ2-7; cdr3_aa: CASSLEGTSEQYF; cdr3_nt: TGTGCCAGCAGCTTAGAGGGCACGAGTGAGCAGTACTTC
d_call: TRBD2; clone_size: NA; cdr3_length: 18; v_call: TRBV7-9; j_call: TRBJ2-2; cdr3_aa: CASSSPTSGDRYPGELFF; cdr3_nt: TGTGCCAGCAGCTCCCCGACTAGCGGGGACCGGTACCCCGGGGAGCTGTTTTTT
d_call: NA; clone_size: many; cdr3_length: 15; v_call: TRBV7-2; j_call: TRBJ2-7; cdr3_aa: CASSFGIGSGYEQYF; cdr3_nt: TGTGCCAGCAGCTTTGGGATCGGGTCTGGTTACGAGCAGTACTTC
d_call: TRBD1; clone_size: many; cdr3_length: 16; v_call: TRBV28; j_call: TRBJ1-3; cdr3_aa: CASSLGTGLYGNTIYF; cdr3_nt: TGTGCCAGCAGTCTAGGGACAGGGCTTTACGGAAACACCATATATTTT
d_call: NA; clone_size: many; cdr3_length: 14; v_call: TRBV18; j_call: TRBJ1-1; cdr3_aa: CASSPPLLNTEAFF; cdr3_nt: TGTGCCAGCTCACCACCGTTGTTGAACACTGAAGCTTTCTTT
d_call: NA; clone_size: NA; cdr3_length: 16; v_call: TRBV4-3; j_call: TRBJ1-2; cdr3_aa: CASSQEGGSQNYGYAF; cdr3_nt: TGCGCCAGCAGCCAAGAAGGCGGCAGTCAGAACTATGGCTACGCCTTC
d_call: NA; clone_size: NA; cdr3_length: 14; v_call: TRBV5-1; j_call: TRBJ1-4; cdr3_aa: CASSSGRVNEKLLF; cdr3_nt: TGCGCCAGCAGCAGTGGACGGGTTAATGAAAAACTGCTTTTT
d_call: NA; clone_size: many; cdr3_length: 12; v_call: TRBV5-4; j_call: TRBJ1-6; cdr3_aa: CASSSAIGPLHF; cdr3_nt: TGTGCCAGCAGCTCCGCTATAGGGCCCCTCCACTTT
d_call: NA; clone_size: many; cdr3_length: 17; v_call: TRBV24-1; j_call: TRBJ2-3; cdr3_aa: CATSDPTGQFEGGTQYF; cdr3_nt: TGTGCCACCAGTGACCCGACGGGACAGTTTGAGGGAGGTACGCAGTATTTT
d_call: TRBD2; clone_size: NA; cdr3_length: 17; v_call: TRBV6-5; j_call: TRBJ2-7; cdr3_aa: CACSYGSGGPGGYEQYF; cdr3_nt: TGTGCCTGCAGTTACGGTAGCGGGGGGCCCGGGGGATACGAGCAGTACTTC
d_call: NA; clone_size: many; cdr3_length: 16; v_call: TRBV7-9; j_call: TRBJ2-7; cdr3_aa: CASSTTFGDKAYEQYF; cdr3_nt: TGTGCCAGCAGTACTACGTTTGGGGACAAAGCCTACGAGCAGTACTTC
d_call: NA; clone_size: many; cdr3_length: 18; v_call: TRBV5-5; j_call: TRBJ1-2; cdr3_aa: CASSSTILTGGGNYGYTF; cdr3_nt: TGTGCCAGCAGCTCCACTATTTTGACAGGTGGGGGCAACTATGGCTACACCTTC